This T cell receptor beta chain was identified during a study of blood T cells in healthy people across ages. Study-level findings and limits: No conclusive comparison of naive versus antigen-experienced cells was possible with unsorted PBMCs. Diversity of TCR beta correlated strongly with naive T cell percentage. CMV status of donors was unknown, possibly confounding expanded clonotype changes.

Trimming removed 3 bases from V and 5 bases from J, with 8 bases in between. Germline CDR1 and CDR2: MDHEN and SYDVKM. The CDR3 runs to 13 residues. A second about 7 to 12 cycle PCR used barcoded and J-beta primers. Each CDR3 protein is one row after TCRdb ran MiXCR on the 5' RACE reads. This sample carries 790,000 or so distinct CDR3 sequences, roughly 50% of them seen once, and the ten largest clones take roughly 26%. This clonotype was seen a few times. Its target is not known. The V gene is TRBV28, the J gene TRBJ2-1; D not resolved. The sequence derives from a man between 35 and 55 years old in good health. Sequencing used blood. The CDR3 protein is CASSFGPHNEQFF. As DNA, the CDR3 is TGTGCCAGCAGTTTTGGACCGCACAATGAGCAGTTCTTC.